This T cell receptor (beta chain) derives from a study of CD8+CD57+ T cells in acquired aplastic anemia. Genomic DNA, serving as template, underwent TCR beta VDJ and CDR3 profiling. TCRdb processed the reads anew with MiXCR; each CDR3 protein has one entry. The sample gives hundreds of thousands of distinct CDR3 sequences, about two thirds of which show up once; approximately 3.8% is in the top ten. This clonotype came up many times. What it binds is unknown. Overall study results and limits: Patients and controls shared approximately 30 CD8+ CDR3 sequences, highly expressed in patients.

The V and J ends lost 7 bases and 1 base respectively, with 10 bases between them. The CDR3 sequence is 13 residues long. The chain links TRBV12-3 or TRBV12-4 to TRBJ1-1; D is perhaps TRBD1 (5 bases). The source material was sorted CD4+, CD8+, or CD8+CD57+ T cells (not recorded which) from PBMCs. This TCR derives from a human donor in good health, serving as a control. The CDR3 DNA is TGTGCCAGCACCCTAAGGGGGAACACTGAAGCTTTCTTT. It specifies CASTLRGNTEAFF.